This passage covers 12 T cell receptor beta chains from one sample sequenced in a study of human T cells and chemical hapten exposure. TCRdb ran MiXCR on the RACE reads and lists one entry per CDR3 protein. Among about 380,000 distinct CDR3 sequences listed, more than 4.5% were seen once. Documented time point: patch test 1, 2 weeks after DPC sensitization. Treatment denoted: therapeutic diphenylcyclopropenone sensitization with weekly scalp DPC. The input for sequencing was whole blood, taken in connection with sensitization to the hapten diphenylcyclopropenone (DPC). These receptors all come from a woman in her fifties or sixties with alopecia areata. Some clones in this sample may be carry-over from other donors' samples.

This clonotype was counted ten times or more. The V call is TRBV20-1, the J call TRBJ2-1, with D possibly being TRBD2 (6 bases). Germline CDR1 DFQATT, CDR2 SNEGSKA (reference sequence). V dropped 6 bases and J dropped 4 bases, with 16 bases sitting between them. The CDR3 loop spans 14 amino acids. The CDR3 here is CSAITPGGYNEQFF. The CDR3 DNA reads as TGCAGTGCAATAACCCCCGGGGGTTACAATGAGCAGTTCTTC.

The chain recombines TRBV29-1 with TRBJ2-6; D remains unclear. The CDR3 totals 13 residues. From germline, CDR1 is SQVTM and CDR2 ANQGSEA. Trimming shortened V by 3 bases and J by 3 bases, and 6 bases separated the two germline ends. CDR3 residues: CSVDSDGANVLTF. The CDR3 DNA sequence: TGCAGCGTTGATTCAGATGGGGCCAACGTCCTGACTTTC.

This clonotype was seen at least ten times. The chain carries TRBV7-8 and TRBJ2-1, with 10 nucleotides matching TRBD2. Trimming at V came to 5 bases and at J to 6 bases, leaving 7 bases not matched to a gene. The CDR3 totals 15 residues. CDR1 and CDR2 from the germline V gene are SGHVS and FQNEAQ. In DNA, the CDR3 is TGTGCCAGCAGCCCAACCGGGACTAGCGTCAATGAGCAGTTCTTC. Amino acid sequence: CASSPTGTSVNEQFF.

This chain joins TRBV12-3 or TRBV12-4 and TRBJ2-1, with TRBD1 matching over 9 bases. The CDR3 spans 15 residues. J was trimmed by 5 bases and V by 3 bases; bases with no gene match: 5. The CDR3 bases are TGTGCCAGCAGTTTTCCGGGACAGGGTAACAATGAGCAGTTCTTC. The encoded protein is CASSFPGQGNNEQFF.

This clonotype occurred many times. The V call is TRBV29-1, the J call TRBJ2-5; 7 nucleotides align to TRBD1. The CDR3 has 12 residues. Trimming cost V 7 bases and J 1 base; bases outside gene matches: 3. Germline V gene sequence: CDR1 SQVTM, CDR2 ANQGSEA. The CDR3 loop is CSGGQIQETQYF. The CDR3 coding sequence is TGCAGCGGGGGACAGATCCAAGAGACCCAGTACTTC.

This clonotype has only a few counts. V is TRBV2 and J is TRBJ1-3; no definite D call. The CDR3 contains 15 residues. V was clipped by 4 bases and J by 1 base, with 11 bases between them. Germline V CDR1 and CDR2: SNHLY, FYNNEI. This chain's CDR3 is CASSVLLSSGNTIYF. CDR3 nucleotide sequence: TGTGCCAGCAGTGTCCTTCTCAGTTCTGGAAACACCATATATTTT.

This clonotype has at least ten counts. This chain joins TRBV20-1 and TRBJ1-1; 9 bases fit TRBD1. The germline V gene has CDR1 DFQATT and CDR2 SNEGSKA (reference sequence). The J segment lost 0 bases and the V segment lost 1 base, leaving 9 bases of the junction unmatched. The CDR3 contains 17 residues. CDR3 loop: CSARVRGQGGVNTEAFF. CDR3 sequence (DNA): TGCAGTGCTAGAGTACGGGGACAGGGAGGAGTGAACACTGAAGCTTTCTTT.

This clonotype was seen repeatedly, ten times or more. This chain connects TRBV13 to TRBJ1-4; D gene ambiguous. V shed 0 bases and J shed 5 bases, with 10 bases lying between them. The CDR3 totals 15 residues. The germline V gene has CDR1 PRHDT and CDR2 FYEKMQ (reference sequence). This CDR3 reads CASSLGHMANEKLFF. The CDR3 coding sequence is TGTGCCAGCAGCTTAGGGCACATGGCGAATGAAAAACTGTTTTTT.

This clonotype was counted many times. CDR3 sequence: CASSLKVPLGNEKLFF. In nucleotides, the CDR3 is TGTGCCAGCAGCTTAAAGGTCCCCTTAGGAAACGAAAAACTGTTTTTT. The V gene is TRBV7-3, the J gene TRBJ1-4, with D unclear. V was trimmed by 1 base and J by 8 bases, leaving 17 bases between them. Per germline, CDR1 SGHTA and CDR2 FQGTGA. The length of the CDR3 is 16 residues.

In its sample, this clonotype was seen many times. The V and J genes are TRBV5-1 and TRBJ2-7; no clear D gene. Trimming removed 4 bases at V and 4 bases at J, with 12 bases between. Germline CDR1 is SGHRS and CDR2 is YFSETQ. This CDR3 is built from 13 residues. This CDR3 is CASSPPASYEQYF. In DNA form, the CDR3 reads TGCGCCAGCAGCCCACCAGCGTCGTACGAGCAGTACTTC. The full variable domain, with the rest looked up from reference TRBV5-1 and TRBJ2-7, is KAGVTQTPRYLIKTRGQQVTLSCSPISGHRSVSWYQQTPGQGLQFLFEYFSETQRNKGNFPGRFSGRQFSNSRSEMNVSTLELGDSALYLCASSPPASYEQYFGPGTRLTVT.

At least ten counts were recorded for this clonotype. The J gene is TRBJ2-5, the V gene TRBV11-2, with D possibly matching TRBD2 (6 bases). Germline loops: CDR1 SGHAT, CDR2 FQNNGV. Deletions cut 1 base from V and 5 bases from J, with 14 bases between. The CDR3 length is 15 residues. The CDR3 DNA reads as TGTGCCAGCAGCTTAGTAGCGGCGACGGGGGAGACCCAGTACTTC. It translates to CASSLVAATGETQYF.

This clonotype has at least ten counts. V is TRBV5-5 and J is TRBJ1-6; the D gene is possibly TRBD1 (6 bases). Trimming left V 7 bases short and J 10 bases short, with 15 bases between. CDR1 and CDR2 (germline): SGHKS, YYEKEE (reference sequence). The CDR3 length is 13 residues. The DNA of the CDR3 is TGTGCCAGCCTCCAGGGGTGGAACTCACCCCTCCACTTT. Encoded protein: CASLQGWNSPLHF.